The T cell receptor beta chain under discussion was sequenced for a study of memory CD4+ T cells and cytomegalovirus serostatus. The wider study: Healthy Belgian adult donors included about nine CMV-positive and some 24 CMV-negative people.

This CDR3 has 14 residues. J was trimmed by 0 bases and V by 2 bases; bases with no gene match: 0. Germline V gene lookup returns CDR1 SGHVS and CDR2 FQNEAQ. Per the original methods: Out-of-frame sequences were removed, leaving about 2,300,000 distinct TCRbeta sequences. TCRdb keeps only in-frame clones here, not all; method: immunoSEQ multiplex PCR. The DNA was the basis for D and trimming; V, J and clone size are from that table. The repertoire has some 48,000 clones, around 80% of them found once; the top ten carry about 0.73%. The sort gate was single viable CD3+CD4+CD8-CD45RO+ cells for memory CD4+ T cells. Donors' CMV status reflects serum IgG against pp150, pp28, p38, p52. Study observations and caveats: About 40% of the roughly 150 known CMV-associated TCRbeta sequences appeared in CD4+ memory.

As for this clone: The antigen remains undetermined.

This receptor was obtained from an adult in good health and CMV-seronegative. V usage is TRBV7-8 and J usage is TRBJ2-7; 8 bases are shared with TRBD2. Sequenced sample: memory CD4+ T cells from blood. CDR3: CASSLLAGSYEQYF. The CDR3 DNA reads as TGTGCCAGCAGCTTACTAGCGGGCTCCTACGAGCAGTACTTC.